Described below is a single T cell receptor (beta chain) sequence and its context. The repertoire was sequenced with immunoSEQ multiplex PCR; TCRdb's copy has only in-frame clones and lacks some. Of 150,000 to 200,000 clones listed, about 79% are singletons. The CDR3 extends over 14 amino acids. CDR1 is SEHNR, CDR2 FQNEAQ, per germline (reference sequence). V lost 2 bases to trimming and J lost 7 bases, with 15 bases between them. This sample is part of a study of blood T cell repertoires in COVID-19. Looking at the study overall: Nucleic acid was either cDNA or gDNA, and it came from T cells, B-cell-depleted T cells, or PBMCs.

The source material was peripheral blood. The receptor comes from a woman in her 70s with acute or convalescent COVID-19. The chain combines TRBV7-9 with TRBJ2-7, with a possible D match to TRBD2 (6 bases). CDR3 amino acids: CASSLRYNSGEQYF. CDR3 bases: TGTGCCAGCAGCTTAAGGTATAACAGCGGGGAGCAGTACTTC.